Listed below are T cell receptor beta chains from one sample, sequenced in a study of T cells in Graves' hyperthyroidism and ophthalmopathy. TCRdb independently ran MiXCR on the multiplex PCR reads; one entry per CDR3 protein. This sample has some 550,000 distinct CDR3 sequences; more than 20% occur once, and the top ten carry roughly 29%. What was sequenced was blood. The receptors derive from a man younger than 35 with Graves' hyperthyroidism. CDR3s include the opening cysteine and the closing phenylalanine or tryptophan. D genes are given only for firm matches. Size tells how often a clone was seen (once, few, many) or the class of an expanded clone, and some rows leave it out.

clone size	V gene	J gene	D gene	CDR3 DNA	CDR3 protein
many	TRBV2	TRBJ1-1	.	TGTGCCAGCAGTGAAGAAAGCGCACAGAAGGCTGAAGCTTTCTTT	CASSEESAQKAEAFF
.	TRBV7-8	TRBJ2-7	TRBD2	TGTGCCAGCAGCTCACGGACTAGGAGCGAGCAGTACTTC	CASSSRTRSEQYF
few	TRBV11-2	TRBJ1-6	.	TGTGCCAGCAGCTTTAAGAAGGAACAGTTCTATAATTCACCCCTCCACTTT	CASSFKKEQFYNSPLHF
.	TRBV12-3/TRBV12-4	TRBJ2-2	TRBD1	TGTGCCAGCAGCCAGGGGGCGGGCGGGGAGCTGTTTTTT	CASSQGAGGELFF
once	TRBV12-3/TRBV12-4	TRBJ2-5	.	TGTGCCAGCAGTTTGGGTAGGAAGACCCAGTACTTC	CASSLGRKTQYF
few	TRBV15	TRBJ2-5	.	TGTGCCACCAGCGGGGGGGCGGGGGAGACCCAGTACTTC	CATSGGAGETQYF
.	TRBV20-1	TRBJ1-1	.	TGCAGTGCCAGAAAAGCTTTCTTT	CSARKAFF
few	TRBV6-1	TRBJ1-1	.	TGTGCCGGACAGACAGGGAACACTGAAGCTTTCTTT	CAGQTGNTEAFF
many	TRBV9	TRBJ2-7	TRBD2	TGTGCCAGCAGCATTACCGGGACTAGCTATGACGAGCAGTACTTC	CASSITGTSYDEQYF
many	TRBV29-1	TRBJ2-7	.	TGCAGCGTTGCCTGGGGCTACGAGCAGTACTTC	CSVAWGYEQYF
few	TRBV5-8	TRBJ1-5	.	TGTGCCAGCAGCGCCGCGGCGGCTAATCAGCCCCAGCATTTT	CASSAAAANQPQHF
many	TRBV10-3	TRBJ2-5	.	TGTGCCATCAGTGAACAAGAGACCCAGTACTTC	CAISEQETQYF
.	TRBV5-8	TRBJ1-1	.	TGTGCCAGCAGCCGCCCGCTTTCTGAAGCTTTCTTT	CASSRPLSEAFF
.	TRBV28	TRBJ2-7	.	TGTGCCAGTAAGGGGGGCGGTAGCTCCTACGAGCAGTACTTC	CASKGGGSSYEQYF
.	TRBV29-1	TRBJ2-2	.	TGCAGCGTTGTGCTTACCGGGGAGCTGTTTTTT	CSVVLTGELFF
few	TRBV15	TRBJ1-2	.	TGTGCCACCAGCAGATCCCTAGCGTCCTATGGCTACACCTTC	CATSRSLASYGYTF
.	TRBV5-1	TRBJ2-5	.	TGCGCCAGCAGCTCCCAAGGGGCGCAAGAGACCCAGTACTTC	CASSSQGAQETQYF
many	TRBV5-1	TRBJ1-5	.	TGTGCCAGCAGCTTTGACAGCAATCAGCCCCAGCATTTT	CASSFDSNQPQHF
.	TRBV12-3/TRBV12-4	TRBJ2-7	.	TGTGCCAGCAGACTAGTCCCCTCTCGCGAGCAGTACTTC	CASRLVPSREQYF
many	TRBV11-2	TRBJ2-7	.	TGTGCCAGCAGCCTCGGGGGGGGACAGATCTACGAGCAGTACTTC	CASSLGGGQIYEQYF
few	TRBV30	TRBJ1-2	.	TGTGCCTGGAGTCCCGAGGCCTACTATGGCTACACCTTC	CAWSPEAYYGYTF
many	TRBV12-3/TRBV12-4	TRBJ1-5	.	TGTGCCAGCAGTTTAGGTGGTCACAGACAGCCCCAGCATTTT	CASSLGGHRQPQHF
many	TRBV29-1	TRBJ2-5	TRBD1	TGCAGCGTTGAGTGGACAGGGGAAACTGGAGAGACCCAGTACTTC	CSVEWTGETGETQYF